These 32 T cell receptor beta chains were sequenced from one sample in a study of regulatory T cells in long-lasting Graves disease. The TCR beta library used iRepertoire HTBI primers with Arm-PCR amplification of CDR3. TCRdb independently ran MiXCR on the multiplex PCR reads; one entry per CDR3 protein. The data contain roughly 450,000 distinct CDR3 sequences, more than 20% of them singletons. Noted time point: persistent/refractory GD, antithyroid drugs over 5 years with positive TRAb. RNA extracted from PBMCs served as the sequencing template. Sequencing was performed on peripheral blood mononuclear cells (PBMCs), taken when the disease was refractory, from a patient treated with antithyroid drugs. These receptors originate from a female donor with Graves disease.

The rearrangement joins TRBV7-3 to TRBJ2-7; TRBD1 or TRBD2 may be the D gene (5 bases each). The ends were cut back, 3 bases at V and 5 bases at J, with 23 bases in the middle. The germline V gene encodes CDR1 SGHTA and CDR2 FQGTGA. The CDR3 spans 17 residues. For the CDR3, the DNA is TGTGCCAGCAGCTTCTTCTCGAGGGACCTCGGTGTCCACGAGCAGTACTTC. This encodes CASSFFSRDLGVHEQYF.

This clonotype was counted many times. The chain has TRBV28 and TRBJ2-7; 7 positions agree with TRBD1. There are 14 residues in the CDR3. Trimming cost V 5 bases and J 1 base; bases outside gene matches: 5. Germline V CDR1 and CDR2: MDHEN, SYDVKM. The CDR3 region is CASSTYRGSYEQYF. In nucleotides, the CDR3 is TGTGCCAGCAGTACCTACAGGGGTTCCTACGAGCAGTACTTC. Complete variable domain (other parts from reference TRBV28 and TRBJ2-7): DVKVTQSSRYLVKRTGEKVFLECVQDMDHENMFWYRQDPGLGLRLIYFSYDVKMKEKGDIPEGYSVSREKKERFSLILESASTNQTSMYLCASSTYRGSYEQYFGPGTRLTVT.

The sample holds many counts of this clonotype. This sequence joins TRBV7-8 and TRBJ1-5; no definite D call. This CDR3 region has 16 residues. CDR1 and CDR2 from the germline V gene are SGHVS and FQNEAQ. Trimming took 6 bases from V and 2 from J, leaving 17 bases between them. The CDR3, as DNA: TGTGCCAGCAGTTTGCGCGGTGGGTATGGCAATCAGCCCCAGCATTTT. This gives the protein CASSLRGGYGNQPQHF.

This clonotype was detected many times. This chain uses TRBV7-8 with TRBJ2-5, with D possibly matching TRBD1 (6 bases). The CDR3 runs to 15 residues. V was cut by 5 bases and J by 5 bases, with 18 bases left in between. CDR1 and CDR2 from the germline V gene are SGHVS and FQNEAQ. The CDR3 DNA is TGTGCCAGCAGCCCACCCGGGGCAGGGGACGAGACCCAGTACTTC. It encodes CASSPPGAGDETQYF.

This sequence joins TRBV19 and TRBJ2-5; tentatively, D is TRBD1 (6 bases). CDR3 length: 15 residues. V dropped 9 bases and J dropped 0 bases, with 17 bases sitting between them. The V gene's germline CDR1 is LNHDA and CDR2 SQIVND (reference sequence). The DNA of the CDR3 is TGTGCCAGCCAATTAACAGGGACGTACCAAGAGACCCAGTACTTC. This encodes CASQLTGTYQETQYF. The full variable domain, completed using reference TRBV19 and TRBJ2-5, is DGGITQSPKYLFRKEGQNVTLSCEQNLNHDAMYWYRQDPGQGLRLIYYSQIVNDFQKGDIAEGYSVSREKKESFPLTVTSAQKNPTAFYLCASQLTGTYQETQYFGPGTRLLVL.

V and J are TRBV20-1 and TRBJ2-7, with 8 bases that match TRBD2. The trim removed 0 bases at V and 2 bases at J, leaving 3 bases unmatched. The CDR3 sequence is 14 residues long. The germline V gene encodes CDR1 DFQATT and CDR2 SNEGSKA (reference sequence). CDR3 sequence: CSARDKREPYEQYF. The CDR3 DNA follows: TGCAGTGCTAGAGATAAGCGGGAGCCCTACGAGCAGTACTTC.

V gene TRBV6-5 combines with J gene TRBJ2-7; D remains ambiguous. Germline CDR1 reads MNHEY; CDR2 reads SVGAGI. The V and J ends lost 0 bases and 2 bases respectively, with 8 bases between them. The CDR3 contains 14 residues. CDR3 sequence reads: CASSYSGKPYEQYF. CDR3 DNA: TGTGCCAGCAGTTACTCAGGCAAGCCCTACGAGCAGTACTTC.

Only a few counts were recorded for this clonotype. V and J are TRBV7-9 and TRBJ1-1; D unresolved. V was pared by 5 bases and J by 1 base, with 14 bases between. Germline V gene sequence: CDR1 SEHNR, CDR2 FQNEAQ (reference sequence). The CDR3 contains 15 residues. The CDR3 DNA sequence: TGTGCCAGCAGCCTTCCCCTCGGGTGGAACACTGAAGCTTTCTTT. Amino acid sequence: CASSLPLGWNTEAFF.

This clonotype was seen a single time. This may come from a read error, since a much larger clone is one base off. The J gene is TRBJ2-1, the V gene TRBV28; no clear D gene. Germline-derived CDR1 and CDR2 are MDHEN and SYDVKM. The CDR3 spans 15 residues. The CDR3 loop reads CASSALDPAYNGQFF. The CDR3 DNA reads TGTGCCAGCAGTGCTCTGGATCCTGCCTACAATGGGCAGTTCTTC.

This clonotype has ten or more counts. The V gene is TRBV12-3 or TRBV12-4, the J gene TRBJ2-5, with 8 bases fitting TRBD2. V gave up 6 bases and J gave up 2 bases; unmatched junction bases: 14. The CDR3 covers 17 residues. This CDR3 reads CASRLKGGGRFQETQYF. CDR3 bases: TGTGCCAGCAGGCTGAAGGGGGGCGGGAGGTTTCAAGAGACCCAGTACTTC.

This sequence joins TRBV10-3 and TRBJ2-7; 7 bases line up with TRBD2. The germline V gene encodes CDR1 ENHRY and CDR2 SYGVKD. The CDR3 spans 13 residues. After removal of 6 bases from V and 6 bases from J, the junction contained 8 bases not matched to a gene. For the CDR3, the DNA is TGTGCCATCAGCCTGGCGGGAGATCGCGAGCAGTACTTC. It translates to CAISLAGDREQYF.

This clonotype has only a few counts. V usage is TRBV20-1 and J usage is TRBJ2-7; 9 bases match TRBD2. V lost 0 bases to trimming and J lost 2 bases; unmatched junction nucleotides: 8. The germline V gene has CDR1 DFQATT and CDR2 SNEGSKA (reference sequence). This CDR3 contains 16 residues. In nucleotides, the CDR3 is TGCAGTGCTAGAGAGGGGCTAGCGGGGCCCCCCTACGAGCAGTACTTC. Translated, it gives CSAREGLAGPPYEQYF.

A word on this clonotype: A single base is all that separates this from a far larger clone, so a read error is likely. The gene calls are TRBV7-2 and TRBJ1-2; D is uncertain. This CDR3 spans 15 amino acids. Germline CDR1 and CDR2: SGHTA and FQGNSA. Between the trimmed V and J ends, which lost 5 bases and 4 bases, there was a span of 17 bases. CDR3 nucleotides: TGTGCCAGCAGCCCCAGCTTGACCAGGAGCTATGGCTACACCTTC. Its protein is CASSPSLTRSYGYTF.

This clonotype was seen at least ten times. The chain is built from TRBV28 and TRBJ1-2; 7 bases agree with TRBD1. The germline CDR1 and CDR2 sequences are MDHEN and SYDVKM. The trim removed 6 bases at V and 2 bases at J, leaving 9 bases unmatched. CDR3 length: 15 amino acids. The CDR3 loop reads CASSPSGQMNYGYTF. The CDR3 DNA reads as TGTGCCAGCAGCCCCTCGGGACAGATGAACTATGGCTACACCTTC.

Ten or more counts support this clonotype. This chain connects TRBV20-1 to TRBJ1-2; unclear D gene. Germline values: CDR1 DFQATT, CDR2 SNEGSKA (reference sequence). Trimming stripped 3 bases from V and 0 bases from J, with 5 bases between. This CDR3 spans 12 amino acids. CDR3: CSARGSNYGYTF. The DNA of the CDR3 is TGCAGTGCTAGGGGGTCTAACTATGGCTACACCTTC.

This clonotype was seen at least ten times. V usage is TRBV6-1 and J usage is TRBJ2-7; D gene uncertain. The CDR3 runs 13 residues. CDR1 is MNHNS and CDR2 is SASEGT in the germline V gene. V lost 0 bases and J 3 bases, leaving 6 bases between the germline ends. The CDR3 sequence is CASSEATFYEQYF. CDR3 bases: TGTGCCAGCAGTGAAGCGACATTCTACGAGCAGTACTTC.

This clonotype was picked up a small number of times. The V call is TRBV18, the J call TRBJ1-1; 8 bases map to TRBD1. Per the germline V gene, CDR1 is KGHSH and CDR2 is LQKENI. The CDR3 runs 14 residues. Unmatched junction bases numbered 2, after V lost 1 base and J lost 4 bases. The DNA of the CDR3 is TGTGCCAGCTCACCACGCCAGGGGGCCACTGAAGCTTTCTTT. Translating gives CASSPRQGATEAFF.

This rearrangement joins TRBV7-9 to TRBJ2-5; D ambiguous. CDR1 is SEHNR, CDR2 FQNEAQ, per germline (reference sequence). The CDR3 sequence is 15 residues long. V was clipped by 5 bases and J by 1 base, with 14 bases between them. The CDR3: CASSPVVGSQETQYF. CDR3 coding DNA: TGTGCCAGCAGCCCGGTCGTTGGCAGCCAAGAGACCCAGTACTTC.

The V call is TRBV27, the J call TRBJ1-5; weak D call: TRBD1 (6 bases). The CDR3 covers 15 residues. Germline assignment: CDR1 MNHEY and CDR2 SMNVEV (reference sequence). The germline V and J ends were trimmed by 6 bases and 6 bases, with 18 bases remaining between them. The CDR3 loop reads CASSIRGPARQPQHF. DNA of the CDR3: TGTGCCAGCAGCATCAGGGGCCCGGCTCGTCAGCCCCAGCATTTT.

This clonotype was counted ten times or more. The rearrangement uses TRBV20-1 and TRBJ2-7, with unresolved D. The CDR3 has 13 residues. CDR1 and CDR2 (germline): DFQATT, SNEGSKA (reference sequence). Trimming cost V 0 bases and J 3 bases, with 9 bases left between them. The CDR3 nucleotides are TGCAGTGCTAGAGATAACGTACTCTACGAGCAGTACTTC. It encodes CSARDNVLYEQYF.

This clonotype was counted a few times. The gene calls are TRBV5-5 and TRBJ2-2, with 7 bases lining up with TRBD2. V trimming: 3 bases; J trimming: 4 bases; junction bases outside the gene matches: 9. Germline values: CDR1 SGHKS, CDR2 YYEKEE (reference sequence). This CDR3 contains 16 residues. The chain's CDR3 is CASSSGLVVPTGELFF. The CDR3 DNA reads as TGTGCCAGCAGCTCTGGACTAGTGGTACCCACCGGGGAGCTGTTTTTT.

V gene TRBV18 combines with J gene TRBJ2-7; D may be TRBD1 (5 bases). Germline values: CDR1 KGHSH, CDR2 LQKENI. This CDR3 has 16 amino acids. The germline V and J ends were trimmed by 2 bases and 3 bases, with 17 bases remaining between them. The CDR3 DNA reads TGTGCCAGCTCACCAGGAGTCGCAGGGATTGGCTACGAGCAGTACTTC. This gives the protein CASSPGVAGIGYEQYF.

This clonotype was seen ten or more times. The chain recombines TRBV28 with TRBJ2-4, with D maybe TRBD2 (6 bases). V lost 8 bases and J 0 bases, leaving 17 bases between the germline ends. CDR1 and CDR2 (germline): MDHEN, SYDVKM. CDR3 length: 16 amino acids. CDR3 region: CASSPSEGRAKNIQYF. CDR3 coding DNA: TGTGCCAGCTCCCCTTCGGAGGGCCGAGCCAAAAACATTCAGTACTTC. The full variable domain, completed using reference TRBV28 and TRBJ2-4, is DVKVTQSSRYLVKRTGEKVFLECVQDMDHENMFWYRQDPGLGLRLIYFSYDVKMKEKGDIPEGYSVSREKKERFSLILESASTNQTSMYLCASSPSEGRAKNIQYFGAGTRLSVL.

This clonotype has only a few counts. The rearrangement joins TRBV19 to TRBJ1-1; a possible D gene is TRBD1 (5 bases). The CDR3 totals 14 residues. V shed 3 bases and J shed 4 bases, with 12 bases lying between them. CDR1 is LNHDA and CDR2 is SQIVND in the germline V gene (reference sequence). CDR3 region: CASSIGGVSTEAFF. The CDR3 bases are TGTGCCAGTAGTATTGGGGGGGTTAGCACTGAAGCTTTCTTT.

This clonotype appeared a single time. V is TRBV18 and J is TRBJ2-7, with 9 bases lining up with TRBD2. This CDR3 contains 14 residues. Losses at the gene ends were 6 bases for V and 3 bases for J; bases not matched to a gene: 6. CDR1 and CDR2 (germline): KGHSH, LQKENI. The CDR3 DNA is TGTGCCAGCTCGCGGGAGGGAAGGTACTACGAGCAGTACTTC. Its protein product is CASSREGRYYEQYF.

The chain carries TRBV29-1 and TRBJ2-1, with 14 bases aligning to TRBD2. The V segment lost 6 bases and the J segment 0 bases; nucleotides outside the gene matches: 1. This CDR3 region has 15 residues. Germline V gene lookup returns CDR1 SQVTM and CDR2 ANQGSEA. This CDR3 is CSVGTSGSSYNEQFF. The CDR3 coding sequence is TGCAGCGTGGGGACTAGCGGGAGCTCCTACAATGAGCAGTTCTTC.

This clonotype was observed at least ten times. The rearrangement joins TRBV7-2 to TRBJ2-5; a possible D gene is TRBD1 (6 bases). V gave up 6 bases and J gave up 7 bases, with 15 bases separating them. The V gene's germline CDR1 is SGHTA and CDR2 FQGNSA. This CDR3 spans 13 amino acids. The CDR3 spells CASRRPQGGTQYF. Here the CDR3 DNA reads TGTGCCAGCAGGAGACCGCAAGGGGGGACCCAGTACTTC.

A remark on this clonotype: A much larger clone sits a single nucleotide away, making a read error possible. The chain uses TRBV5-6 and TRBJ2-1, with a weak D call TRBD1 (6 bases). CDR1 and CDR2 from the germline V gene are SGHDT and YYEEEE. Trimming removed 4 bases from V and 3 bases from J, with 8 bases in between. This CDR3 spans 13 amino acids. CDR3 sequence: CASSTDSYNEQFF. CDR3 coding DNA: TGTGCCAGCAGCACGGACAGCTACAATGAGCAGTTCTTC.

The V and J genes are TRBV7-8 and TRBJ2-3; no clear D. CDR1 SGHVS and CDR2 FQNEAQ come from the germline V gene. With 3 bases removed from V and 1 base from J, the gap between germline ends came to 8 bases. This CDR3 is built from 14 residues. Here the CDR3 reads CASSFQSGTDTQYF. CDR3 DNA sequence: TGTGCCAGCAGCTTCCAGTCGGGCACAGATACGCAGTATTTT.

This clonotype was detected a few times. The V and J genes are TRBV5-1 and TRBJ2-7; 14 nucleotides agree with TRBD2. The germline V gene encodes CDR1 SGHRS and CDR2 YFSETQ. This CDR3 has 16 residues. V was clipped by 3 bases and J by 3 bases; unmatched bases: 5. The CDR3 sequence: CASSSGTSGSYYEQYF. In DNA form, the CDR3 reads TGCGCCAGCAGCTCGGGGACTAGCGGGAGCTACTACGAGCAGTACTTC.

The chain has TRBV14 and TRBJ1-2; D call uncertain. The CDR3 is made up of 14 amino acids. V dropped 0 bases and J dropped 4 bases, with 9 bases sitting between them. Germline V gene data show CDR1 as SGHDN and CDR2 as FVKESK. The CDR3 DNA is TGTGCCAGCAGCCAAGACCGAGCCGTCTATGGCTACACCTTC. Translated: CASSQDRAVYGYTF.

V is TRBV27 and J is TRBJ2-6, with TRBD1 matching 7 bases. Trimming at V came to 5 bases and at J to 2 bases, leaving 3 bases not matched to a gene. This CDR3 is 15 amino acids long. The V gene's germline CDR1 is MNHEY and CDR2 SMNVEV (reference sequence). CDR3 in amino acids: CASSPDRAGANVLTF. DNA for the CDR3: TGTGCCAGCAGTCCAGACAGGGCTGGGGCCAACGTCCTGACTTTC.